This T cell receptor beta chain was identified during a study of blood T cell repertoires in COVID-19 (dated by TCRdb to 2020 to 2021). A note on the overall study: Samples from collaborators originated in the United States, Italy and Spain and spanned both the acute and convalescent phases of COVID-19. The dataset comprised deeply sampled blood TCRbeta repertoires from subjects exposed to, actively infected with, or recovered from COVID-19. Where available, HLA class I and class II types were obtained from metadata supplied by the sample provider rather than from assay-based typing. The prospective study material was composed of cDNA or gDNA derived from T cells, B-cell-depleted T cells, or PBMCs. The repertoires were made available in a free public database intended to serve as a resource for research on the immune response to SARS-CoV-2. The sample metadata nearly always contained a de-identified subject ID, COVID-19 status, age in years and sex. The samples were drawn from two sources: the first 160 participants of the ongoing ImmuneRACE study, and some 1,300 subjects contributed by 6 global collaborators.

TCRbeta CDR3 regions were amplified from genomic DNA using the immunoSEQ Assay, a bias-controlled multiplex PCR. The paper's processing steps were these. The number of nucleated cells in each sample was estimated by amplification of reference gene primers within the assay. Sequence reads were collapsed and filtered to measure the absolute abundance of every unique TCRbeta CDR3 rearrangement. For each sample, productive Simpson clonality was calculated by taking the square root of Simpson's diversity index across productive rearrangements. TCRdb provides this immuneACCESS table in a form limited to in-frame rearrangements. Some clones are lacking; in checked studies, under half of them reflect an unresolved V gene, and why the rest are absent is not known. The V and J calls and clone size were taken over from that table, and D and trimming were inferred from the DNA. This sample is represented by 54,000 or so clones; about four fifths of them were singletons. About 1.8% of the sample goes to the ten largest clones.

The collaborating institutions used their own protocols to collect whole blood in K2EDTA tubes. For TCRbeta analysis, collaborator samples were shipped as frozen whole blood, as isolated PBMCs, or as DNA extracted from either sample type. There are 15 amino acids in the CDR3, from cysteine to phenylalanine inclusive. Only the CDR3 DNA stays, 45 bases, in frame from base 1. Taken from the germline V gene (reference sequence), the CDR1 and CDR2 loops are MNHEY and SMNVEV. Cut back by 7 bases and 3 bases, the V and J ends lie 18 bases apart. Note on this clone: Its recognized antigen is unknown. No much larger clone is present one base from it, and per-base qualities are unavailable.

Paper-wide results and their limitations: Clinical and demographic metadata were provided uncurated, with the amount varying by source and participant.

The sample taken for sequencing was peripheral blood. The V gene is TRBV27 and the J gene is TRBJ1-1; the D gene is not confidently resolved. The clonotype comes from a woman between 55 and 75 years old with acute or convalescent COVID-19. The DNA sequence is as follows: TGTGCCAGCAATGGAGGGATGGGCGGATACACTGAAGCTTTCTTT. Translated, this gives CASNGGMGGYTEAFF.